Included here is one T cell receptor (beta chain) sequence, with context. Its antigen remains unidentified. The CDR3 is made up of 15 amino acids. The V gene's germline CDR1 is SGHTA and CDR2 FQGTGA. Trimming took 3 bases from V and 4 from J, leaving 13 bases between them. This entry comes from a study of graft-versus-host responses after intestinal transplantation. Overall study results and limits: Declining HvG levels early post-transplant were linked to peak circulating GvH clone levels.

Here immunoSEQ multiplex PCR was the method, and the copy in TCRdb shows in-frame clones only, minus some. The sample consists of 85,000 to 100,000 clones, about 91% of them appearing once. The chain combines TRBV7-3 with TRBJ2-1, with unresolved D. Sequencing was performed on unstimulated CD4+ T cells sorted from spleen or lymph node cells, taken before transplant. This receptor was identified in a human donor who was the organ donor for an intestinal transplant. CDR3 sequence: CASSFQATLYNEQFF. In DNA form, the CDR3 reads TGTGCCAGCAGCTTCCAAGCGACTCTTTACAATGAGCAGTTCTTC. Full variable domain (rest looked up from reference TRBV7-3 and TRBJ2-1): GAGVSQTPSNKVTEKGKYVELRCDPISGHTALYWYRQSLGQGPEFLIYFQGTGAADDSGLPNDRFFAVRPEGSVSTLKIQRTERGDSAVYLCASSFQATLYNEQFFGPGTRLTVL.